This record covers a single T cell receptor (beta chain). This sample is part of a study of blood T cell repertoires in COVID-19. Looking at the study overall: Samples of COVID-19 (acute and convalescent) were obtained from the United States, Italy and Spain. T cells, B-cell-depleted T cells, or PBMCs provided the cDNA or gDNA that served as material.

The CDR3 loop spans 13 amino acids. Germline trimming cut 4 bases from V and 7 bases from J; bases unmatched to any gene: 6. CDR1 and CDR2 from the germline V gene are MGHRA and YSYEKL. Sequencing was performed with immunoSEQ multiplex PCR; in TCRdb, only in-frame clones are kept and a portion is missing. Of tens of thousands of clones in the sample, over 80% were seen once. The specimen was peripheral blood. The chain recombines TRBV4-1 with TRBJ2-7, with TRBD1 identical over 8 bases. This sequence originates from a man aged 45-65 years with active COVID-19. In DNA, the CDR3 is TGCGCCAGCAGCCCTCGGACAGGGTGGGAGCAGTACTTC. This encodes CASSPRTGWEQYF.